The 10 T cell receptor beta chains presented below share a single source sample, sequenced in a study of identifying expanded T cells in peripheral blood. Assay: immunoSEQ multiplex PCR; the TCRdb copy retains only in-frame clones and omits some. The sample contains about 50,000 clones, 65% to 90% of which appear only once. The sample was blood. The receptors shown here come from a person aged 18 to 70 in good health.

V is TRBV10-2 and J is TRBJ1-1; D ambiguous. Per germline, CDR1 WSHSY and CDR2 SAAADI. V shed 2 bases and J shed 5 bases, with 9 bases lying between them. The CDR3 runs 13 residues. DNA of the CDR3: TGCGCCAGCAGTGAGAGCCGGGATACTGAAGCTTTCTTT. Protein: CASSESRDTEAFF.

V gene TRBV19 combines with J gene TRBJ2-2; 7 bases map to TRBD1. Germline values: CDR1 LNHDA, CDR2 SQIVND (reference sequence). The length of the CDR3 is 15 residues. J gave up 5 bases and V 7 bases, and 10 bases lay outside the gene matches. The chain's CDR3 is CASTEGAGRTGELFF. The CDR3 coding sequence is TGTGCCAGTACTGAGGGGGCGGGTCGGACCGGGGAGCTGTTTTTT.

V gene TRBV7-8 combines with J gene TRBJ1-5, with 9 bases lining up with TRBD1. Germline V gene data show CDR1 as SGHVS and CDR2 as FQNEAQ. CDR3 length: 15 residues. V was clipped by 5 bases and J by 7 bases; unmatched bases: 9. The CDR3 loop reads CASSHRGRSSQPQHF. CDR3 sequence (DNA): TGTGCCAGCAGCCACAGGGGGCGGTCATCCCAGCCCCAGCATTTT.

The rearrangement links TRBV4-3 to TRBJ2-7; 7 nucleotides match TRBD1. Germline loops: CDR1 LGHNA, CDR2 YSLEER. V lost 5 bases and J lost 7; bases outside the gene matches: 14. The CDR3 has 15 amino acids. This CDR3 is CASSSWQGVEREQYF. In nucleotides, the CDR3 is TGCGCCAGCAGCTCCTGGCAGGGGGTAGAACGGGAGCAGTACTTC.

The chain couples TRBV9 to TRBJ2-7; the match to TRBD1 covers 12 bases. The V gene's germline CDR1 is SGDLS and CDR2 YYNGEE. V lost 3 bases, J lost 7 bases, and 5 bases stayed unmatched. There are 14 residues in the CDR3. The CDR3 DNA follows: TGTGCCAGCAGCGAGGGGACAGGGGGCGGGGAGCAGTACTTC. Protein: CASSEGTGGGEQYF.

The chain recombines TRBV2 with TRBJ2-5; possibly TRBD1 for D (6 bases). CDR1 is SNHLY, CDR2 FYNNEI, per germline. This CDR3 is 13 amino acids long. V was pared by 3 bases and J by 3 bases, with 8 bases between. CDR3 coding DNA: TGTGCCAGCAGTGACAGGGGAAAAGAGACCCAGTACTTC. Its translation is CASSDRGKETQYF.

The rearrangement uses TRBV28 and TRBJ2-7, with D possibly being TRBD2 (6 bases). Germline V gene lookup returns CDR1 MDHEN and CDR2 SYDVKM. The CDR3 has 15 amino acids. Trimming shortened V by 7 bases and J by 0 bases, and 16 bases separated the two germline ends. The CDR3 sequence is CASTKRDGSSYEQYV. The CDR3 nucleotides read TGTGCCAGCACCAAGAGGGACGGGAGCTCCTACGAGCAGTACGTC.

This clone was observed a single time. The rearrangement joins TRBV14 to TRBJ1-2; D is ambiguous. Looked up from germline, CDR1 is SGHDN and CDR2 is FVKESK. V lost 0 bases and J lost 7, with 9 bases in between. The CDR3 loop spans 13 amino acids. CDR3 bases: TGTGCCAGCAGCCAAGATCGAGTAGGTGGCTACACCTTC. Translation gives CASSQDRVGGYTF.

As DNA, the CDR3 is TGTGCCAGCAGCTTAGAACCCTTCGGCGGGAGCTCCTACAATGAGCAGTTCTTC. Translating it yields CASSLEPFGGSSYNEQFF. The chain carries TRBV7-6 and TRBJ2-1; 7 bases match TRBD2. The germline V gene has CDR1 SGHVS and CDR2 FNYEAQ. The CDR3 covers 18 residues. Trimming cost V 1 base and J 0 bases; bases outside gene matches: 9.

This clone occurred once. The chain employs TRBV13 and TRBJ2-1; D gene unclear. CDR3 size: 16 residues. V was clipped by 4 bases and J by 9 bases, with 22 bases between them. In germline, CDR1 is PRHDT, CDR2 FYEKMQ (reference sequence). The DNA for the CDR3 is TGTGCCAGCAGCTCCACGTTACCCCCCCCAACAATTGAGCAGTTCTTC. This encodes CASSSTLPPPTIEQFF.